The 29 T cell receptor beta chains in this list originate from one sample, sequenced in a study of cytomegalovirus exposure and HLA in healthy donors. The PCR made use of 60 Vbeta and 13 Jbeta primers. Sequencing was performed with immunoSEQ multiplex PCR; in TCRdb, only in-frame clones are kept and a portion is missing. The table has around 180,000 clones, more than 70% seen once. The specimen sequenced was PBMCs. These receptors were taken from a girl aged 5-17 years in good health and CMV-seronegative.

V usage is TRBV6-1 and J usage is TRBJ1-1; a possible D gene is TRBD1 (5 bases). Trimming shortened V by 2 bases and J by 0 bases, and 13 bases separated the two germline ends. Per germline, CDR1 MNHNS and CDR2 SASEGT. The CDR3 consists of 16 residues. DNA of the CDR3: TGTGCCAGCAGTGAATATGAGGAGGGGTTGAACACTGAAGCTTTCTTT. Encoded protein: CASSEYEEGLNTEAFF.

The rearrangement uses TRBV15 and TRBJ1-5, with TRBD1 identical over 7 bases. Germline CDR1 LNHNV, CDR2 YYDKDF (reference sequence). The V segment lost 4 bases and the J segment 3 bases; nucleotides outside the gene matches: 6. The CDR3 loop spans 15 amino acids. CDR3 DNA: TGTGCCACCAGCACCATGGACAGGCCCAATCAGCCCCAGCATTTT. This sequence encodes CATSTMDRPNQPQHF.

The chain combines TRBV10-3 with TRBJ1-4; TRBD1 might be the D (5 bases). Looked up from germline, CDR1 is ENHRY and CDR2 is SYGVKD. The CDR3 runs 19 residues. V lost 3 bases to trimming and J lost 10 bases, with 30 bases between them. The CDR3 is CAISDEFMQGFQMGGKLFF. CDR3 bases: TGTGCCATCAGTGACGAGTTCATGCAGGGCTTCCAGATGGGAGGAAAACTGTTTTTT.

This clone was counted only a few times. This chain links TRBV15 with TRBJ1-1; D ambiguous. Trimming pared 3 bases from V and 6 bases from J, leaving 11 bases between. Looked up from germline, CDR1 is LNHNV and CDR2 is YYDKDF (reference sequence). This CDR3 spans 13 amino acids. The CDR3 sequence is CATSSQVRAEAFF. In DNA, the CDR3 is TGTGCCACCAGCAGTCAGGTTCGCGCTGAAGCTTTCTTT.

This sequence joins TRBV6-4 and TRBJ1-5; a weak D match, TRBD1 (6 bases). V was shortened by 6 bases and J by 3 bases, with 15 bases between the two germline ends. The CDR3 has 15 amino acids. From germline, CDR1 is MRHNA and CDR2 SNTAGT. Here the CDR3 reads CASSSWAGDNQPQHF. The CDR3 coding sequence is TGTGCCAGCAGCAGCTGGGCAGGGGACAATCAGCCCCAGCATTTT.

The V call is TRBV4-1, the J call TRBJ1-2; 9 nucleotides align to TRBD1. After removal of 7 bases from V and 5 bases from J, the junction contained 20 bases not matched to a gene. The CDR3 has 18 amino acids. The germline gives CDR1 MGHRA, CDR2 YSYEKL. CDR3 DNA sequence: TGCGCCAGCAACTCCCTTCTCGTGGGGACAGGGATGTCGTATGGCTACACCTTC. Protein product: CASNSLLVGTGMSYGYTF.

Concerning this clone itself: This sample also contains other DNA sequences that code for the same CDR3. This chain joins TRBV5-1 and TRBJ2-7; D is possibly TRBD1 (6 bases). Looked up from germline, CDR1 is SGHRS and CDR2 is YFSETQ. V lost 0 bases and J 2 bases, leaving 9 bases between the germline ends. The CDR3 runs to 14 residues. CDR3 sequence reads: CASSLGGGTYEQYF. The CDR3 DNA reads as TGCGCCAGCAGCTTGGGAGGGGGAACCTACGAGCAGTACTTC.

The V call is TRBV27, the J call TRBJ2-5; 11 bases match TRBD1. Trimming cost V 5 bases and J 4 bases; bases outside gene matches: 6. Per germline, CDR1 MNHEY and CDR2 SMNVEV (reference sequence). The CDR3 runs to 15 residues. As DNA, the CDR3 is TGTGCCAGCAGTCCATCCGGGACAGGGGGAGAGACCCAGTACTTC. Encoded protein: CASSPSGTGGETQYF.

The chain combines TRBV30 with TRBJ1-1, with 7 nucleotides matching TRBD1. V shed 0 bases, J shed 5 bases, and the junction held 3 bases outside the gene matches. This CDR3 spans 13 amino acids. The germline CDR1 and CDR2 sequences are GTSNPN and SVGIG (reference sequence). This CDR3 reads CAWSVLQGTEAFF. Written as DNA, the CDR3 is TGTGCCTGGAGTGTATTACAGGGGACTGAAGCTTTCTTT.

This rearrangement joins TRBV9 to TRBJ1-1; TRBD1 is a possible D gene (6 bases). The CDR3 length is 13 residues. Germline V gene sequence: CDR1 SGDLS, CDR2 YYNGEE. V dropped 2 bases and J dropped 4 bases, with 9 bases sitting between them. DNA of the CDR3: TGTGCCAGCAGCGTCACAGGGACCACTGAAGCTTTCTTT. Translating it yields CASSVTGTTEAFF.

This clone has only a few counts. V usage is TRBV18 and J usage is TRBJ1-6; 8 bases match TRBD1. CDR1 and CDR2 (germline): KGHSH, LQKENI. The CDR3 has 14 residues. Germline trimming cut 5 bases from V and 8 bases from J; bases unmatched to any gene: 5. The CDR3 protein is CASSSDRAYSPLHF. CDR3 DNA: TGTGCCAGCTCATCGGACAGGGCGTATTCACCCCTCCACTTT. Together with reference TRBV18 and TRBJ1-6, the CDR3 gives the full variable domain: NAGVMQNPRHLVRRRGQEARLRCSPMKGHSHVYWYRQLPEEGLKFMVYLQKENIIDESGMPKERFSAEFPKEGPSILRIQQVVRGDSAAYFCASSSDRAYSPLHFGNGTRLTVT.

This chain uses TRBV5-4 with TRBJ2-3; maybe TRBD2 (7 bases). The length of the CDR3 is 13 residues. The germline V gene has CDR1 SGHNT and CDR2 YYREEE (reference sequence). V was shortened by 1 base and J by 12 bases, with 15 bases between the two germline ends. The CDR3 loop reads CASSLPVGGGQYF. Written as DNA, the CDR3 is TGTGCCAGCAGCTTGCCGGTGGGGGGGGGCCAGTATTTT.

The rearrangement uses TRBV7-9 and TRBJ1-1; 8 nucleotides agree with TRBD1. With V trimmed by 4 bases and J by 1 base, 2 bases remained unmatched. This CDR3 spans 14 amino acids. Germline V gene lookup returns CDR1 SEHNR and CDR2 FQNEAQ (reference sequence). The CDR3: CASSSGGWNTEAFF. The CDR3 DNA is TGTGCCAGCAGCTCAGGGGGCTGGAACACTGAAGCTTTCTTT.

The CDR3 DNA sequence: TGTGCCAGTAGTATCCCGGGGAGGGTGCCCGACCGCGGTCCCGGGGAGCTGTTTTTT. This codes for CASSIPGRVPDRGPGELFF. The V gene is TRBV19, the J gene TRBJ2-2, with TRBD2 matching over 7 bases. V gave up 3 bases and J gave up 6 bases; unmatched junction bases: 19. This CDR3 spans 19 amino acids. Germline CDR1 LNHDA, CDR2 SQIVND (reference sequence). The full variable domain, completed using reference TRBV19 and TRBJ2-2, is DGGITQSPKYLFRKEGQNVTLSCEQNLNHDAMYWYRQDPGQGLRLIYYSQIVNDFQKGDIAEGYSVSREKKESFPLTVTSAQKNPTAFYLCASSIPGRVPDRGPGELFFGEGSRLTVL.

This chain links TRBV28 with TRBJ1-2, with 8 positions matching TRBD1. V trimming: 3 bases; J trimming: 7 bases; junction bases outside the gene matches: 10. The germline V gene encodes CDR1 MDHEN and CDR2 SYDVKM. This CDR3 has 15 amino acids. CDR3 DNA: TGTGCCAGCAGTTTGGGACGTACAGGGGGTAGTGGCTACACCTTC. Translating it yields CASSLGRTGGSGYTF.

This clone was seen only a few times. The chain couples TRBV6-1 to TRBJ1-5; 7 nucleotides agree with TRBD1. The CDR3 covers 13 residues. V dropped 8 bases and J dropped 7; count of bases not matched to a gene: 8. Germline CDR1 is MNHNS and CDR2 is SASEGT. CDR3 amino acids: CASLVGQDQPQHF. The CDR3 coding sequence is TGTGCCAGCTTGGTAGGACAGGACCAGCCCCAGCATTTT.

This chain connects TRBV7-9 to TRBJ1-6; no clear D gene. The germline V gene encodes CDR1 SEHNR and CDR2 FQNEAQ (reference sequence). Trimming took off 5 bases at V and 6 bases at J, with 5 bases between the two ends. This CDR3 spans 12 amino acids. CDR3 loop: CASSPINSPLHF. In nucleotides, the CDR3 is TGTGCCAGCAGCCCCATTAATTCACCCCTCCACTTT.

This clone was recorded once. The rearrangement joins TRBV28 to TRBJ2-7; 7 positions agree with TRBD2. Germline CDR1 MDHEN, CDR2 SYDVKM. The CDR3 contains 14 residues. J lost 3 bases, V lost 7 bases, and 9 bases had no gene match. This CDR3 is CASKEDRGVYEQYF. The CDR3, as DNA: TGTGCCAGCAAGGAGGACCGGGGGGTCTACGAGCAGTACTTC. The variable domain in full, with the rest retrieved from reference TRBV28 and TRBJ2-7, is DVKVTQSSRYLVKRTGEKVFLECVQDMDHENMFWYRQDPGLGLRLIYFSYDVKMKEKGDIPEGYSVSREKKERFSLILESASTNQTSMYLCASKEDRGVYEQYFGPGTRLTVT.

This clone was recorded a few times. The genes are TRBV6-5 and TRBJ1-1, with D possibly being TRBD1 (6 bases). Germline values: CDR1 MNHEY, CDR2 SVGAGI. V was trimmed by 1 base and J by 1 base, leaving 10 bases between them. This CDR3 spans 15 amino acids. CDR3 amino acids: CASSYFDRPNTEAFF. CDR3 in DNA: TGTGCCAGCAGTTACTTCGACAGGCCGAACACTGAAGCTTTCTTT.

The V call is TRBV6-5, the J call TRBJ2-3; D may be TRBD1 (5 bases). This CDR3 has 15 amino acids. Trimming took off 2 bases at V and 0 bases at J, with 9 bases between the two ends. Germline V gene sequence: CDR1 MNHEY, CDR2 SVGAGI. CDR3: CASSYGQGSTDTQYF. CDR3 nucleotides: TGTGCCAGCAGTTACGGGCAGGGAAGCACAGATACGCAGTATTTT.

The J gene is TRBJ2-2, the V gene TRBV7-6, with 14 bases matching TRBD2. Losses at the gene ends were 3 bases for V and 7 bases for J; bases not matched to a gene: 16. The CDR3 runs 20 residues. In germline, CDR1 is SGHVS, CDR2 FNYEAQ. CDR3: CASSFPGGLTSGGDDGELFF. As DNA, the CDR3 is TGTGCCAGCAGCTTCCCGGGGGGTCTGACTAGCGGGGGGGACGACGGGGAGCTGTTTTTT. The full variable domain, with the rest looked up from reference TRBV7-6 and TRBJ2-2, is GAGVSQSPRYKVTKRGQDVALRCDPISGHVSLYWYRQALGQGPEFLTYFNYEAQQDKSGLPNDRFSAERPEGSISTLTIQRTEQRDSAMYRCASSFPGGLTSGGDDGELFFGEGSRLTVL.

V is TRBV4-2 and J is TRBJ1-2; D not resolved. This CDR3 contains 15 residues. V gave up 0 bases and J gave up 7 bases, with 15 bases separating them. Germline V gene lookup returns CDR1 LGHNA and CDR2 YNFKEQ. The CDR3 is CASSQDRELRAGYTF. The CDR3 DNA sequence: TGTGCCAGCAGCCAAGATAGGGAGTTGAGGGCTGGCTACACCTTC.

The genes are TRBV10-3 and TRBJ1-1; perhaps TRBD1 as D (5 bases). The length of the CDR3 is 14 residues. V was shortened by 4 bases and J by 5 bases, with 14 bases between the two germline ends. The V gene's germline CDR1 is ENHRY and CDR2 SYGVKD. The CDR3 DNA sequence: TGTGCCATCAGTGTCAGGGTTGGGGGGACTGAAGCTTTCTTT. This sequence encodes CAISVRVGGTEAFF.

CDR3 nucleotides: TGTGCCAGCAGTTTCGGTTACAATCAGCCCCAGCATTTT. Translation: CASSFGYNQPQHF. This chain connects TRBV27 to TRBJ1-5, with D uncertain. Germline CDR1 MNHEY, CDR2 SMNVEV (reference sequence). Trimming removed 3 bases from V and 3 bases from J, with 6 bases in between. The CDR3 covers 13 residues.

The chain employs TRBV28 and TRBJ2-1, with D possibly matching TRBD1 (6 bases). Germline CDR1 MDHEN, CDR2 SYDVKM. Trimming took off 11 bases at V and 7 bases at J, with 18 bases between the two ends. This CDR3 has 13 amino acids. The CDR3 sequence: CAGQSQGLNEQFF. The CDR3 DNA follows: TGTGCCGGCCAGTCACAGGGTCTTAATGAGCAGTTCTTC.

V gene TRBV29-1 combines with J gene TRBJ2-3; 7 nucleotides agree with TRBD1. Germline V gene lookup returns CDR1 SQVTM and CDR2 ANQGSEA. The V segment lost 3 bases and the J segment 5 bases; nucleotides outside the gene matches: 11. The CDR3 is 15 residues long. CDR3 residues: CSVDPRTGIKDTQYF. For the CDR3, the DNA is TGCAGCGTTGATCCTAGGACAGGAATTAAAGATACGCAGTATTTT.

The chain links TRBV4-1 to TRBJ2-3; 7 bases are a match to TRBD1. The CDR3 runs 19 residues. The V segment lost 1 base and the J segment 0 bases; nucleotides outside the gene matches: 13. Germline CDR1 and CDR2: MGHRA and YSYEKL. The CDR3: CASSQVPGKGASSTDTQYF. The CDR3 nucleotides read TGCGCCAGCAGCCAAGTCCCAGGGAAGGGGGCCTCTAGCACAGATACGCAGTATTTT.

The chain employs TRBV5-4 and TRBJ2-1; perhaps TRBD1 as D (6 bases). The germline gives CDR1 SGHNT, CDR2 YYREEE (reference sequence). The CDR3 is made up of 13 amino acids. Trimming stripped 1 base from V and 6 bases from J, with 8 bases between. The chain's CDR3 is CASSLTGLNEQFF. CDR3 bases: TGTGCCAGCAGCTTGACAGGGCTCAATGAGCAGTTCTTC. The whole variable domain, remainder taken from reference TRBV5-4 and TRBJ2-1, is ETGVTQSPTHLIKTRGQQVTLRCSSQSGHNTVSWYQQALGQGPQFIFQYYREEENGRGNFPPRFSGLQFPNYSSELNVNALELDDSALYLCASSLTGLNEQFFGPGTRLTVL.

This clone was detected once. This chain joins TRBV29-1 and TRBJ2-1, with TRBD1 matching 10 bases. Unmatched junction bases numbered 7, after V lost 1 base and J lost 7 bases. Germline lookup yields CDR1 SQVTM and CDR2 ANQGSEA. CDR3 length: 15 amino acids. The CDR3 loop reads CSVEVAGTGDNEQFF. CDR3 bases: TGCAGCGTTGAAGTCGCTGGGACAGGGGATAATGAGCAGTTCTTC.